The present T cell receptor beta chain was sequenced within a study of blood T cell repertoires in COVID-19. Study-level information: The samples span acute and convalescent COVID-19 from the United States, Italy and Spain. The cDNA or gDNA used as material had been derived from T cells, B-cell-depleted T cells, or PBMCs.

The CDR3 is made up of 19 amino acids. Germline CDR1 is MGHRA and CDR2 is YSYEKL. Deletions cut 3 bases from V and 3 bases from J, with 26 bases between. Original processing methods: Using reference gene primer amplification, nucleated cell counts were estimated. Clones were sequenced by immunoSEQ multiplex PCR, and TCRdb holds only the in-frame ones, with some missing. The V and J calls and clone size are taken from that table; D and trimming were inferred from the DNA. The sample has approximately 120,000 clones, about 80% seen once. Source material: peripheral blood. The gene calls are TRBV4-1 and TRBJ1-1, with D unclear. This clonotype was obtained from a woman aged 50 to 65 with acute or convalescent COVID-19. The CDR3 DNA sequence: TGCGCCAGCAGCCACCCCTCGGACCAATCACGAAACGGGGACACTGAAGCTTTCTTT. Protein sequence: CASSHPSDQSRNGDTEAFF.